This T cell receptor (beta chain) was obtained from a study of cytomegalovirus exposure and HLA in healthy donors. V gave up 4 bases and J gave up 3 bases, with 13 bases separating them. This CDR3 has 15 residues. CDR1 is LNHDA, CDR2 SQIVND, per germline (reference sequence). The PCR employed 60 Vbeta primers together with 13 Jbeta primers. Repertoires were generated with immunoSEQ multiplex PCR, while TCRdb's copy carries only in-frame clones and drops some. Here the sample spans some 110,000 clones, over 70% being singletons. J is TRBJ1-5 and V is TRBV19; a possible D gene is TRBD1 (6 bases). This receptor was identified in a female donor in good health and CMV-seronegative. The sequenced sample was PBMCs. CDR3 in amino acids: CASSTRTEVNQPQHF. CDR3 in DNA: TGTGCCAGTAGTACTAGGACAGAGGTCAATCAGCCCCAGCATTTT.